This T cell receptor beta chain was identified during a study of blood T cells in healthy people across ages. Investigators took approximately 9.4 milliliters of peripheral blood from every donor. Isolation per sample recovered at least 7 million PBMCs. There are a few counts of this clonotype. The antigen is undetermined. Sample-barcoded 5' priming and a J-beta primer mix drove a second PCR of about 6 to 12 cycles. Each CDR3 protein gets one entry after TCRdb re-called the 5' RACE reads with MiXCR. The data hold roughly 410,000 distinct CDR3 sequences, with roughly half observed a single time. Study-wide findings and caveats: Researchers judged that diversity estimates from one million T cells fell short of true values. Aged donors had fewer naive CD4+ cells and lower diversity than long-lived donors.

V shed 5 bases and J 3 bases; nucleotides not matched to a gene: 4. Germline V CDR1 and CDR2: DFQATT, SNEGSKA (reference sequence). The CDR3 is made up of 13 amino acids. V gene TRBV20-1 combines with J gene TRBJ2-7; 10 bases are a match to TRBD2. The TCR originated in a man aged 60 to 75 in good health. The source material was blood. The CDR3 nucleotides read TGCAGTGCTGGGACTAGCGCTGACTACGAGCAGTACTTC. Translation: CSAGTSADYEQYF.